This T cell receptor beta chain was observed in a study of CD8 T cells in ankylosing spondylitis. Study observations and caveats: Matched ankylosing spondylitis synovial fluid reportedly showed significant enrichment of disease-linked clones. Disease-linked clones had a CD8+ phenotype and relatively low frequency in peripheral blood. Characteristic of ankylosing spondylitis blood, it appeared, was a TCR beta motif comprising several highly homologous variants. Earlier literature documents some of the motif variants in reactive arthritis synovial fluid and blood.

This clonotype was picked up a small number of times. Its matching antigen is unknown. The CDR3 covers 12 residues. Germline V gene data show CDR1 as ENHRY and CDR2 as SYGVKD. Trimming removed 3 bases at V and 5 bases at J, with 4 bases between. From the 5' RACE reads, TCRdb called clonotypes with MiXCR, one entry per CDR3 protein. The repertoire holds about 450,000 distinct CDR3 sequences, 25% to 30% seen once, with 0.85% to 1% in the top ten. The clonotype originates from a male donor with ankylosing spondylitis. Sequencing was performed on blood, either unsorted or a sorted T cell fraction (not recorded which). The chain is built from TRBV10-3 and TRBJ1-4; D is ambiguous. The CDR3 region is CAISDKNEKLFF. Written as DNA, the CDR3 is TGTGCCATCAGTGATAAAAATGAAAAACTGTTTTTT.